This T cell receptor beta chain was sequenced during a study of T cells expressing NK-cell markers. The authors generated TCR beta cDNA through 5'RACE template switching with UMIs. TCRdb reprocessed the 5' RACE reads; each CDR3 protein has one entry and no DNA is given. The sample table sets out over 200,000 distinct CDR3 sequences. CDR1 and CDR2 (germline): SGHRS, YFSETQ. The CDR3 is 14 amino acids. The chain has TRBV5-1 and TRBJ2-3; checking the TCRdb D call of TRBD1 is not possible without DNA. This clonotype originated in a man between 18 and 29 years old in good health. Input material: blood T cells: a sorted CD56 or NKG2C T cell subset, CD4+ or CD8+ T cells, or bulk PBMC T cells (not recorded which). CDR3 sequence reads: CASSLGGQKDTQYF.